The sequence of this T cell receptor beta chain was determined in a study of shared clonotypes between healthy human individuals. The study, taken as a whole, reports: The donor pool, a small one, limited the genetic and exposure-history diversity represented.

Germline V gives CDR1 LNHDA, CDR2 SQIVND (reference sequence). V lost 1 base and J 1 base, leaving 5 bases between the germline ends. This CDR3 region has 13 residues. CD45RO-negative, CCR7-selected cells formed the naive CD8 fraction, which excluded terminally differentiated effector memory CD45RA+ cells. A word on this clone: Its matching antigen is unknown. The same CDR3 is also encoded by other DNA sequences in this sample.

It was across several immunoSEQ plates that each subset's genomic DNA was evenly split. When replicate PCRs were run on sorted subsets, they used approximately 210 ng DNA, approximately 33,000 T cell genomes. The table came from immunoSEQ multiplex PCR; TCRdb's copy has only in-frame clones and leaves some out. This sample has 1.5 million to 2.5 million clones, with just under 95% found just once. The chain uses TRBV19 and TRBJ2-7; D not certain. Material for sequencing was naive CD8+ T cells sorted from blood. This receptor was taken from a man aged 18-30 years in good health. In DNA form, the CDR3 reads TGTGCCAGTAGTATAGGCCAATCCTACGAGCAGTACTTC. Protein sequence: CASSIGQSYEQYF.